This TCR beta chain is drawn from a study of blood T cell repertoires in COVID-19. Clones were sequenced by immunoSEQ multiplex PCR, and TCRdb holds only the in-frame ones, with some missing. The profile shows about 190,000 clones, around 90% of them singletons. Germline V gene lookup returns CDR1 MNHEY and CDR2 SMNVEV (reference sequence). CDR3 size: 14 residues. V was clipped by 5 bases and J by 4 bases, with 12 bases between them. The sequence was obtained from a man aged 40-55 years with acute or convalescent COVID-19. The sample consisted of peripheral blood. V is TRBV27 and J is TRBJ1-3, with a tentative D call TRBD1 (5 bases). The CDR3 loop is CASSIAGFGNTIYF. The CDR3, as DNA: TGTGCCAGCAGTATCGCAGGGTTCGGAAACACCATATATTTT.